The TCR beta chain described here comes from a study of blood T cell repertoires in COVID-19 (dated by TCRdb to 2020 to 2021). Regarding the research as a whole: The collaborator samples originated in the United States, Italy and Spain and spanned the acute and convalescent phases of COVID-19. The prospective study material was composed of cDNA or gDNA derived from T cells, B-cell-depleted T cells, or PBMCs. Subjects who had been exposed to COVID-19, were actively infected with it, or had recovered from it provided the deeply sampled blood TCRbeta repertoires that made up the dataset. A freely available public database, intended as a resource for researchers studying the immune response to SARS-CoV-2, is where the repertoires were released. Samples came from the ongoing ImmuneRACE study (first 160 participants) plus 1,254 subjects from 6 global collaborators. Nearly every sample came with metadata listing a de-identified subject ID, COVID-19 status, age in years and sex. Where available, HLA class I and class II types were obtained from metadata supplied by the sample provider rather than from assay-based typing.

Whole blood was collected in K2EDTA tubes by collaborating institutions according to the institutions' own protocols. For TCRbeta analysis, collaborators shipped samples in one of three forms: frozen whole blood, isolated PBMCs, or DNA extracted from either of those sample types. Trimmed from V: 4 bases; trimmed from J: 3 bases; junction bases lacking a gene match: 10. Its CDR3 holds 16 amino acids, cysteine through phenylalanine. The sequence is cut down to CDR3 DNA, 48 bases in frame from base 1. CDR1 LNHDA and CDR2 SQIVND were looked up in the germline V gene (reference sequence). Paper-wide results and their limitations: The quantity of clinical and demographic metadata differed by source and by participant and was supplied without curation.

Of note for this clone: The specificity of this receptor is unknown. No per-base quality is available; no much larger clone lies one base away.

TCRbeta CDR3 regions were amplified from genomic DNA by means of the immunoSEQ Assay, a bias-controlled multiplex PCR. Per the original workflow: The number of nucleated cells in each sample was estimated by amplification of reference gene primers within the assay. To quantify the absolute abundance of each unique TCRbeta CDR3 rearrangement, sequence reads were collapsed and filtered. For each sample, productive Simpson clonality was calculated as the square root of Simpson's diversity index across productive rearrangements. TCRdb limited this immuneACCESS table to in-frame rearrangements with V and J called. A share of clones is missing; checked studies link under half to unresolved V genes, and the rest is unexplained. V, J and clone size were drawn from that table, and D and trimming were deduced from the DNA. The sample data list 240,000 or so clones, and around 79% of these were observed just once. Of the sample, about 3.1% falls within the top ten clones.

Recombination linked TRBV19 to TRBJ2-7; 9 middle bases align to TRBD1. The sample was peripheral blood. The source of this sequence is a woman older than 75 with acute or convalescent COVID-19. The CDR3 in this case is CASSRYYGQGSYEQYF. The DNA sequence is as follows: TGTGCCAGTAGTAGGTACTACGGACAGGGGAGCTACGAGCAGTACTTC.